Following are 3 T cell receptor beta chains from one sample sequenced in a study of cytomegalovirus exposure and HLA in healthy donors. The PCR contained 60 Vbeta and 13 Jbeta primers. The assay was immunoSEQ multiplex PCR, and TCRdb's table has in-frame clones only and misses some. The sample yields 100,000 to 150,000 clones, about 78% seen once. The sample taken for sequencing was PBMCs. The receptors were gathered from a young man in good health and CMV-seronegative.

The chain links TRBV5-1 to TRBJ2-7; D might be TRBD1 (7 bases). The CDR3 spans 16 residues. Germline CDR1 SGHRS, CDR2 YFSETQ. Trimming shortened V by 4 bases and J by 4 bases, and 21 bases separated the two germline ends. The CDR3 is CASSLGGQWGKYEQYF. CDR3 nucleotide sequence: TGCGCCAGCAGCCTGGGGGGACAGTGGGGAAAATACGAGCAGTACTTC.

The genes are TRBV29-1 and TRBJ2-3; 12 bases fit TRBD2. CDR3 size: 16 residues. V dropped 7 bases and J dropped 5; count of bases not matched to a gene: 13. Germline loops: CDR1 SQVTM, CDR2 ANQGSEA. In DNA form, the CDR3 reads TGCAGCGCCGTTCTGCCCGGACTAGCGGGGAGAGATACGCAGTATTTT. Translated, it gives CSAVLPGLAGRDTQYF.

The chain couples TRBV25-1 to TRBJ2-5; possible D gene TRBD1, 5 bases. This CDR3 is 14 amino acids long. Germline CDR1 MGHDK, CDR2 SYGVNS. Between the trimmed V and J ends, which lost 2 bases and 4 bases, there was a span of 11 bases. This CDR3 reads CASSERGTGETQYF. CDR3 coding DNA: TGTGCCAGCAGTGAAAGGGGTACTGGAGAGACCCAGTACTTC. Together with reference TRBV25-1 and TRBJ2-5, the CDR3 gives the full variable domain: EADIYQTPRYLVIGTGKKITLECSQTMGHDKMYWYQQDPGMELHLIHYSYGVNSTEKGDLSSESTVSRIRTEHFPLTLESARPSHTSQYLCASSERGTGETQYFGPGTRLLVL.